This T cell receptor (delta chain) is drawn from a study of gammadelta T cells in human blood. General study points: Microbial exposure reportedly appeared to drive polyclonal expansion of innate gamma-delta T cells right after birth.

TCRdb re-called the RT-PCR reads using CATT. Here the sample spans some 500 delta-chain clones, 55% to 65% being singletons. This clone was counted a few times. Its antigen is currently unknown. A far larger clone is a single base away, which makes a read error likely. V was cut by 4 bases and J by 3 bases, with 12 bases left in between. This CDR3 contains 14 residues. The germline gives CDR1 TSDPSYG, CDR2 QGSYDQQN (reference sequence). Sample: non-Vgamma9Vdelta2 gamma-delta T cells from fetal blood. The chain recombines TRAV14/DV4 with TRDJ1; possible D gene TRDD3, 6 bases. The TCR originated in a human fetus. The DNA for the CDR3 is TGTGCAATGAGAGGGGGATGCGTGTCCGATAAACTCATCTTT. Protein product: CAMRGGCVSDKLIF.